The 27 T cell receptor beta chains in this list originate from one sample, sequenced in a study of blood T cell repertoires in COVID-19. Measured with immunoSEQ multiplex PCR; TCRdb has only the in-frame clones, and not every one. The table lists about 280,000 clones, approximately 91% of them singletons. The specimen was peripheral blood. The source is a woman in her 40s who had recovered from COVID-19.

The V gene is TRBV7-8, the J gene TRBJ2-1, with a possible D match to TRBD2 (5 bases). V was cut by 5 bases and J by 3 bases, with 11 bases left in between. This CDR3 spans 14 amino acids. Looked up from germline, CDR1 is SGHVS and CDR2 is FQNEAQ. The CDR3 DNA sequence: TGTGCCAGCAGCCAGACTACTTACTACAATGAGCAGTTCTTC. Protein: CASSQTTYYNEQFF.

The chain joins TRBV6-5 to TRBJ2-7, with D perhaps matching TRBD1 (6 bases). V lost 5 bases, J lost 0 bases, and 14 bases lay in between. Germline V gene lookup returns CDR1 MNHEY and CDR2 SVGAGI. The CDR3 length is 15 residues. Here the CDR3 reads CASSPRTELSYEQYF. The CDR3 coding sequence is TGTGCCAGCAGTCCTCGGACAGAGCTCTCCTACGAGCAGTACTTC.

For the CDR3, the DNA is TGTGCTAGTGCCGCCGGGACTAGCCGGACAGATACGCAGTATTTT. It translates to CASAAGTSRTDTQYF. The chain combines TRBV12-5 with TRBJ2-3, with 9 nucleotides matching TRBD2. V shed 7 bases, J shed 3 bases, and the junction held 8 bases outside the gene matches. Germline loops: CDR1 LGHNT, CDR2 FRNRAP. CDR3 size: 15 residues.

The V gene is TRBV20-1, the J gene TRBJ1-1; D unclear. The CDR3 spans 15 residues. The V gene lost 3 bases and the J gene lost 1 base, with 15 bases spanning the gap. Germline CDR1 reads DFQATT; CDR2 reads SNEGSKA (reference sequence). CDR3 DNA sequence: TGCAGTGCTAGTCTGGCACCGCTGTGGAACACTGAAGCTTTCTTT. As protein: CSASLAPLWNTEAFF.

The rearrangement joins TRBV27 to TRBJ2-7; unclear D gene. The CDR3 runs to 13 residues. Per the germline V gene, CDR1 is MNHEY and CDR2 is SMNVEV (reference sequence). Between the trimmed V and J ends, which lost 5 bases and 3 bases, there was a span of 11 bases. The chain's CDR3 is CASSPRTDYEQYF. The CDR3 DNA reads TGTGCCAGCAGTCCCCGAACAGACTACGAGCAGTACTTC.

This chain connects TRBV15 to TRBJ2-3; 7 bases map to TRBD2. The CDR3 sequence is 16 residues long. The germline CDR1 and CDR2 sequences are LNHNV and YYDKDF (reference sequence). J was trimmed by 2 bases and V by 5 bases; bases with no gene match: 10. CDR3 DNA sequence: TGTGCCACCAGCCTAAATCTAGCGGAGGTCACAGATACGCAGTATTTT. It encodes CATSLNLAEVTDTQYF.

The rearrangement uses TRBV5-6 and TRBJ2-7; D is unresolved. Germline values: CDR1 SGHDT, CDR2 YYEEEE. The CDR3 totals 14 residues. V lost 0 bases, J lost 6 bases, and 13 bases lay in between. In DNA form, the CDR3 reads TGTGCCAGCAGCTTGGACTACACTACGCCCGAGCAGTACTTC. Translation: CASSLDYTTPEQYF.

The CDR3 reads CASSHGATEQYF. DNA of the CDR3: TGTGCCAGCAGCCACGGAGCAACCGAGCAGTACTTC. The chain recombines TRBV3-1 (or the pseudogene TRBV3-2) with TRBJ2-7; D is unresolved. CDR1 and CDR2 from the germline V gene are LGHDT and YNNKEL (reference sequence). The CDR3 is made up of 12 amino acids. The V gene lost 3 bases and the J gene lost 6 bases, with 9 bases spanning the gap.

The V call is TRBV10-3, the J call TRBJ2-1, with 10 bases aligning to TRBD1. The CDR3 loop spans 16 amino acids. The ends lost 4 bases at V and 5 bases at J; junction bases unmatched: 8. CDR1 is ENHRY and CDR2 is SYGVKD in the germline V gene. The CDR3 nucleotides are TGTGCCATCAGTGGCCTCCGGGACAGGGGTGACAATGAGCAGTTCTTC. Translated, it gives CAISGLRDRGDNEQFF.

V usage is TRBV11-2 and J usage is TRBJ2-3; 10 bases are shared with TRBD2. Germline trimming cut 4 bases from V and 8 bases from J; bases unmatched to any gene: 3. This CDR3 is 13 amino acids long. Looked up from germline, CDR1 is SGHAT and CDR2 is FQNNGV. The CDR3, as DNA: TGTGCCAGCAGCTACTCTAGCGGGGGTACGCAGTATTTT. Protein sequence: CASSYSSGGTQYF.

The chain employs TRBV3-1 (or the pseudogene TRBV3-2) and TRBJ2-7; TRBD2 matches at 7 bases. From germline, CDR1 is LGHDT and CDR2 YNNKEL (reference sequence). The CDR3 is made up of 13 amino acids. J was trimmed by 10 bases and V by 0 bases; bases with no gene match: 6. The CDR3: CASSQDRAGAQYF. For the CDR3, the DNA is TGTGCCAGCAGCCAAGATCGTGCGGGAGCCCAGTACTTC.

The chain couples TRBV7-9 to TRBJ1-2; D not certain. CDR1 SEHNR and CDR2 FQNEAQ come from the germline V gene (reference sequence). Between the trimmed V and J ends, which lost 1 base and 7 bases, there was a span of 10 bases. The CDR3 has 13 residues. The CDR3 loop is CASSLGREPGYTF. CDR3 nucleotide sequence: TGTGCCAGCAGCTTAGGTCGGGAGCCTGGCTACACCTTC.

The chain employs TRBV7-3 and TRBJ2-1; 11 nucleotides line up with TRBD2. J lost 10 bases, V lost 1 base, and 9 bases had no gene match. Germline-derived CDR1 and CDR2 are SGHTA and FQGTGA. The CDR3 spans 16 residues. CDR3 coding DNA: TGTGCCAGCAGCTTAAGTCGGACTAGCGGGCTGGGGGAGCAGTTCTTC. Protein: CASSLSRTSGLGEQFF. The whole variable domain, remainder taken from reference TRBV7-3 and TRBJ2-1, is GAGVSQTPSNKVTEKGKYVELRCDPISGHTALYWYRQSLGQGPEFLIYFQGTGAADDSGLPNDRFFAVRPEGSVSTLKIQRTERGDSAVYLCASSLSRTSGLGEQFFGPGTRLTVL.

The rearrangement uses TRBV6-2 or TRBV6-3 and TRBJ2-7, with 12 bases fitting TRBD2. This CDR3 has 15 residues. In germline, CDR1 is MNHEY, CDR2 SVGEGT. V shed 6 bases, J shed 6 bases, and the junction held 9 bases outside the gene matches. The CDR3: CASSWTSGKLAEQYF. The CDR3 coding sequence is TGTGCCAGCAGCTGGACTAGCGGGAAGTTAGCCGAGCAGTACTTC.

A remark on this clone: Other nucleotide sequences in the sample specify the same CDR3. The J gene is TRBJ2-6, the V gene TRBV7-9, with a possible D match to TRBD2 (5 bases). V was pared by 5 bases and J by 4 bases, with 9 bases between. Germline values: CDR1 SEHNR, CDR2 FQNEAQ (reference sequence). This CDR3 contains 14 residues. The chain's CDR3 is CASSREAGANVLTF. DNA of the CDR3: TGTGCCAGCAGCCGGGAAGCCGGGGCCAACGTCCTGACTTTC.

The genes are TRBV2 and TRBJ2-7; possible D gene TRBD1, 6 bases. Per the germline V gene, CDR1 is SNHLY and CDR2 is FYNNEI. Trimming pared 4 bases from V and 2 bases from J, leaving 9 bases between. CDR3 length equals 13 residues. The CDR3 loop is CASSGTGTYEQYF. The CDR3 coding sequence is TGTGCCAGCAGTGGTACAGGGACCTACGAGCAGTACTTC.

V and J are TRBV20-1 and TRBJ2-5, with TRBD2 as a possible D gene (5 bases). Germline V gene lookup returns CDR1 DFQATT and CDR2 SNEGSKA (reference sequence). The CDR3 is 14 amino acids. V lost 3 bases and J lost 2, with 13 bases in between. The CDR3 loop is CSASTLGRQETQYF. Here the CDR3 DNA reads TGCAGTGCTAGTACACTAGGGCGACAAGAGACCCAGTACTTC.

The chain is built from TRBV7-9 and TRBJ1-3; D is unresolved. This CDR3 has 16 amino acids. The germline V gene encodes CDR1 SEHNR and CDR2 FQNEAQ (reference sequence). The V end lost 4 bases, the J end lost 4 bases, and 17 bases lay between the germline ends. CDR3 residues: CASSSDGVSFGNTIYF. CDR3 nucleotide sequence: TGTGCCAGCAGCTCGGACGGGGTGTCGTTCGGAAACACCATATATTTT.

The chain combines TRBV11-3 with TRBJ1-6, with 9 bases identical to TRBD1. The CDR3 extends over 15 amino acids. J lost 10 bases, V lost 0 bases, and 4 bases had no gene match. The V gene's germline CDR1 is SGHNT and CDR2 YENEEA. The CDR3 DNA is TGTGCCAGCAGCTTAGAGGGACAGGGAAGCTCACCCCTCCACTTT. Translation gives CASSLEGQGSSPLHF.

The chain employs TRBV7-9 and TRBJ2-7; 8 bases fit TRBD1. This CDR3 is 12 amino acids long. Unmatched junction bases numbered 6, after V lost 5 bases and J lost 9 bases. CDR1 and CDR2 (germline): SEHNR, FQNEAQ (reference sequence). The CDR3 DNA reads TGTGCCAGCAGCCAAGACAGGGGTGCGCAGTACTTC. As protein: CASSQDRGAQYF.

V and J are TRBV5-1 and TRBJ2-5, with 8 bases that match TRBD2. The CDR3 loop spans 16 amino acids. CDR1 and CDR2 (germline): SGHRS, YFSETQ. J lost 5 bases, V lost 0 bases, and 9 bases had no gene match. The CDR3 is CASSLVAREAGETQYF. The CDR3 DNA reads as TGCGCCAGCAGCTTGGTGGCGCGGGAGGCCGGCGAGACCCAGTACTTC.

The CDR3 sequence: CSVELEGRKEQYF. The CDR3 DNA is TGCAGCGTTGAGCTGGAGGGCCGAAAGGAGCAGTACTTC. V is TRBV29-1 and J is TRBJ2-7, with a possible D match to TRBD2 (6 bases). Trimming left V 3 bases short and J 7 bases short, with 16 bases between. CDR3 size: 13 residues. Germline CDR1 SQVTM, CDR2 ANQGSEA.

The chain carries TRBV6-5 and TRBJ2-7; TRBD2 matches 8 bases. The CDR3 has 15 amino acids. The germline gives CDR1 MNHEY, CDR2 SVGAGI. Germline trimming cut 3 bases from V and 3 bases from J; bases unmatched to any gene: 7. The DNA for the CDR3 is TGTGCCAGCAGTTATACGCGGGAGGCATTCTACGAGCAGTACTTC. Protein: CASSYTREAFYEQYF.

The V and J genes are TRBV11-2 and TRBJ2-1, with D perhaps TRBD2 (6 bases). The V gene's germline CDR1 is SGHAT and CDR2 FQNNGV. V shed 5 bases and J shed 7 bases, with 18 bases lying between them. This CDR3 contains 15 residues. In DNA, the CDR3 is TGTGCCAGCAGCCTCAGCGGAGGGGTGGGTAATGAGCAGTTCTTC. This gives the protein CASSLSGGVGNEQFF. Together with reference TRBV11-2 and TRBJ2-1, the CDR3 gives the full variable domain: EAGVAQSPRYKIIEKRQSVAFWCNPISGHATLYWYQQILGQGPKLLIQFQNNGVVDDSQLPKDRFSAERLKGVDSTLKIQPAKLEDSAVYLCASSLSGGVGNEQFFGPGTRLTVL.

The rearrangement links TRBV5-4 to TRBJ2-1; TRBD2 is a possible D gene (6 bases). The CDR3 loop spans 13 amino acids. V lost 4 bases and J 6 bases, leaving 11 bases between the germline ends. Germline assignment: CDR1 SGHNT and CDR2 YYREEE (reference sequence). The CDR3 bases are TGTGCCAGCAGCGCGGGGAGCACCAATGAGCAGTTCTTC. Translation: CASSAGSTNEQFF.

V is TRBV25-1 and J is TRBJ2-1, with a weak D call TRBD2 (5 bases). Germline lookup yields CDR1 MGHDK and CDR2 SYGVNS. Trimming stripped 3 bases from V and 7 bases from J, with 13 bases between. This CDR3 comprises 14 residues. CDR3 loop: CASSDLGEGNEQFF. The CDR3 DNA reads TGTGCCAGCAGTGATTTGGGCGAGGGAAATGAGCAGTTCTTC. The full variable domain, with the rest looked up from reference TRBV25-1 and TRBJ2-1, is EADIYQTPRYLVIGTGKKITLECSQTMGHDKMYWYQQDPGMELHLIHYSYGVNSTEKGDLSSESTVSRIRTEHFPLTLESARPSHTSQYLCASSDLGEGNEQFFGPGTRLTVL.

The V call is TRBV27, the J call TRBJ2-2, with D possibly being TRBD2 (6 bases). The V end was cut by 5 bases, the J end by 1 base, with 20 bases between. The germline V gene encodes CDR1 MNHEY and CDR2 SMNVEV (reference sequence). The CDR3 length is 18 residues. CDR3 amino acids: CASSTPPGGVGNTGELFF. CDR3 nucleotide sequence: TGTGCCAGCAGTACCCCCCCCGGAGGGGTAGGGAACACCGGGGAGCTGTTTTTT.